These 18 T cell receptor beta chains came from one sample sequenced in a study of somatic mutations in cytotoxic T cells in rheumatoid arthritis. TCRdb keeps only in-frame clones here, not all; method: immunoSEQ multiplex PCR. The table includes 10,000 to 15,000 clones, roughly 70% detected once. The sequenced sample consisted of CD8+ T cells sorted from blood. The receptors shown here come from a woman aged 40 to 50 in good health.

V and J are TRBV6-1 and TRBJ2-7, with D possibly matching TRBD1 (5 bases). Trimming removed 5 bases from V and 2 bases from J, with 16 bases in between. The CDR3 has 15 amino acids. The germline V gene has CDR1 MNHNS and CDR2 SASEGT. The CDR3 DNA reads TGTGCCAGCAGTTTGACAGATGAAATTCCCTACGAGCAGTACGTC. Its translation: CASSLTDEIPYEQYV.

DNA for the CDR3: TGTGCCAGCAGCTCTTGGACTAGCGGGAGAGGAAAGAACACCGGGGAGCTGTTTTTT. It specifies CASSSWTSGRGKNTGELFF. The rearrangement uses TRBV7-9 and TRBJ2-2; 13 nucleotides align to TRBD2. V dropped 4 bases and J dropped 1; count of bases not matched to a gene: 9. The CDR3 has 19 residues. Per the germline V gene, CDR1 is SEHNR and CDR2 is FQNEAQ (reference sequence).

This clone has just a few counts. V gene TRBV19 combines with J gene TRBJ1-5, with D unclear. This CDR3 comprises 15 residues. From germline, CDR1 is LNHDA and CDR2 SQIVND (reference sequence). The V gene lost 5 bases and the J gene lost 7 bases, with 18 bases spanning the gap. The CDR3 DNA follows: TGTGCCAGTAGTCCCGGGTCCTATGACGCCCAGCCCCAGCATTTT. It translates to CASSPGSYDAQPQHF.

The chain employs TRBV14 and TRBJ1-1, with D unclear. Trimming took off 0 bases at V and 1 base at J, with 12 bases between the two ends. Germline CDR1 SGHDN, CDR2 FVKESK. The CDR3 covers 16 residues. The CDR3 region has the DNA TGTGCCAGCAGCCAAGATTATAACACGCCGAACACTGAAGCTTTCTTT. Amino acids: CASSQDYNTPNTEAFF.

The chain has TRBV6-4 and TRBJ2-5; D remains unclear. In germline, CDR1 is MRHNA, CDR2 SNTAGT. Trimming took off 2 bases at V and 1 base at J, with 8 bases between the two ends. The CDR3 totals 14 residues. The CDR3 reads CASSDGPGQETQYF. For the CDR3, the DNA is TGTGCCAGCAGTGACGGACCCGGCCAAGAGACCCAGTACTTC.

This clone was found once. The CDR3 coding sequence is TGTGCCATCAGAGGACAGACTACCCAGCCCCAGCATTTT. Its protein is CAIRGQTTQPQHF. The chain is built from TRBV10-3 and TRBJ1-5; maybe TRBD1 (6 bases). Germline assignment: CDR1 ENHRY and CDR2 SYGVKD. The CDR3 totals 13 residues. V was cut by 6 bases and J by 7 bases, with 13 bases left in between.

The gene calls are TRBV7-7 and TRBJ2-2; D is undetermined. CDR3 size: 11 residues. Germline CDR1 reads SSHAT; CDR2 reads FNYEAQ (reference sequence). V was shortened by 5 bases and J by 12 bases, with 10 bases between the two germline ends. The CDR3 reads CASSPNRKLFF. CDR3 sequence (DNA): TGTGCCAGCAGCCCTAATCGTAAGCTGTTTTTT.

The rearrangement joins TRBV5-1 to TRBJ2-2; 7 positions agree with TRBD2. With 0 bases clipped from V and 1 base from J, the junction kept 9 bases outside the gene matches. The CDR3 loop spans 18 amino acids. Germline CDR1 is SGHRS and CDR2 is YFSETQ. The CDR3 coding sequence is TGCGCCAGCAGCTTGGCTCCCGAGCGGGGCCGGAACACCGGGGAGCTGTTTTTT. Protein: CASSLAPERGRNTGELFF.

V usage is TRBV10-1 and J usage is TRBJ2-2; D remains unclear. Germline V gives CDR1 WNHNN, CDR2 SYGVQD (reference sequence). The length of the CDR3 is 14 residues. The V end was cut by 6 bases, the J end by 2 bases, with 10 bases between. The CDR3 DNA is TGCGCCAGCAGGGCCGGTACAAACACCGGGGAGCTGTTTTTT. This gives the protein CASRAGTNTGELFF.

The V gene is TRBV4-3, the J gene TRBJ2-7, with D possibly being TRBD2 (5 bases). The CDR3 is 18 amino acids. Germline V gene lookup returns CDR1 LGHNA and CDR2 YSLEER. V gave up 1 base and J gave up 0 bases, with 19 bases separating them. The CDR3 loop reads CASSQGLSGGGSSYEQYF. The CDR3, as DNA: TGCGCCAGCAGCCAAGGTCTGTCAGGCGGAGGATCCTCCTACGAGCAGTACTTC.

The chain is built from TRBV7-8 and TRBJ2-3; D unresolved. The CDR3 loop spans 13 amino acids. V was trimmed by 1 base and J by 5 bases, leaving 7 bases between them. In germline, CDR1 is SGHVS, CDR2 FQNEAQ. CDR3 nucleotide sequence: TGTGCCAGCAGCTTAGGGGGTATAGATACGCAGTATTTT. This encodes CASSLGGIDTQYF.

CDR3 DNA sequence: TGTGCCTGGAGTGCGGGACAGGGTCGCTACAATGAGCAGTTCTTC. Translated, it gives CAWSAGQGRYNEQFF. The gene calls are TRBV30 and TRBJ2-1, with 9 bases lining up with TRBD1. CDR3 size: 15 residues. V trimming: 1 base; J trimming: 3 bases; junction bases outside the gene matches: 4. The germline V gene has CDR1 GTSNPN and CDR2 SVGIG (reference sequence).

The chain employs TRBV9 and TRBJ2-1; D is undetermined. Trimming took off 0 bases at V and 7 bases at J, with 14 bases between the two ends. Germline V gene data show CDR1 as SGDLS and CDR2 as YYNGEE. The CDR3 is made up of 15 amino acids. The CDR3, as DNA: TGTGCCAGCAGCGTAGACCTGTCGACGACGAATGAGCAGTTCTTC. Protein sequence: CASSVDLSTTNEQFF. The full variable domain, its missing parts supplied by reference TRBV9 and TRBJ2-1, is DSGVTQTPKHLITATGQRVTLRCSPRSGDLSVYWYQQSLDQGLQFLIQYYNGEERAKGNILERFSAQQFPDLHSELNLSSLELGDSALYFCASSVDLSTTNEQFFGPGTRLTVL.

The rearrangement joins TRBV27 to TRBJ1-4; D is ambiguous. The germline gives CDR1 MNHEY, CDR2 SMNVEV (reference sequence). The ends were cut back, 3 bases at V and 6 bases at J, with 8 bases in the middle. The CDR3 contains 13 residues. The CDR3 nucleotides read TGTGCCAGCAGTTTCGACGGGGATGAAAAACTGTTTTTT. Residues: CASSFDGDEKLFF.

The chain links TRBV5-5 to TRBJ2-3; D is uncertain. CDR1 SGHKS and CDR2 YYEKEE come from the germline V gene (reference sequence). The CDR3 has 12 residues. The V and J ends lost 3 bases and 6 bases respectively, with 8 bases between them. DNA for the CDR3: TGTGCCAGCAGCTCGCAGGAGGATACGCAGTATTTT. It is translated as CASSSQEDTQYF.

The chain has TRBV9 and TRBJ1-5, with 8 bases aligning to TRBD1. The CDR3 is 15 residues long. V lost 1 base, J lost 2 bases, and 2 bases stayed unmatched. Looked up from germline, CDR1 is SGDLS and CDR2 is YYNGEE. The CDR3 DNA is TGTGCCAGCAGCGTAACAGGGGGAGGCAATCAGCCCCAGCATTTT. Amino acid sequence: CASSVTGGGNQPQHF.

This chain uses TRBV15 with TRBJ1-6; 9 nucleotides match TRBD1. The V gene end was trimmed by 0 bases and the J gene end by 4 bases; junction bases not matched to a gene: 4. The length of the CDR3 is 17 residues. Germline CDR1 LNHNV, CDR2 YYDKDF (reference sequence). CDR3 sequence reads: CATSRDSGTGYNSPLHF. The CDR3, as DNA: TGTGCCACCAGCAGAGATTCCGGGACAGGGTATAATTCACCCCTCCACTTT.

V and J are TRBV27 and TRBJ1-5; D possibly corresponds to TRBD1 (5 bases). CDR3 size: 14 residues. In germline, CDR1 is MNHEY, CDR2 SMNVEV (reference sequence). The V gene lost 2 bases and the J gene lost 3 bases, with 8 bases spanning the gap. The DNA of the CDR3 is TGTGCCAGCAGTTTAGGGGGATACAATCAGCCCCAGCATTTT. This codes for CASSLGGYNQPQHF.